This is a list of T cell receptor beta chains from one sample in a study of T-cell memory formation after mild COVID-19. In TCRdb, the 5' RACE reads were re-called with MiXCR into one record per CDR3 protein. In the table there are about 210,000 distinct CDR3 sequences, about 10% of which are singletons. The specimen sequenced was PBMCs or a T cell subset sorted from them (not recorded which). These receptors were obtained from a man between 18 and 29 years old who had mild COVID-19 (a few samples of this study predate the infection). Cell type and time point are not known. CDR3s include the opening cysteine and the closing phenylalanine or tryptophan. D genes are given only for firm matches. The size entry is marked missing in some rows and otherwise reads once, few, many or a size class.

clone size,J gene,D gene,V gene,CDR3 protein,CDR3 DNA
.,TRBJ2-1,.,TRBV24-1,CATSFNNEQFF,TGTGCCACCAGTTTTAACAATGAGCAGTTCTTC
few,TRBJ2-5,TRBD2,TRBV7-8,CASSALDSGGETQYF,TGTGCCAGCAGCGCCTTGGATAGCGGGGGGGAGACCCAGTACTTC
.,TRBJ2-5,TRBD2,TRBV5-1,CASSLVPSGFGQETQYF,TGCGCCAGCAGCTTGGTGCCTAGCGGTTTTGGGCAGGAGACCCAGTACTTC
.,TRBJ2-3,TRBD2,TRBV7-6,CASSVLAGGVTDTQYF,TGTGCCAGCAGCGTACTAGCGGGGGGAGTCACAGATACGCAGTATTTT
.,TRBJ2-1,TRBD1,TRBV7-2,CASSPAAGGPGYNEQFF,TGTGCCAGCAGCCCAGCGGCAGGGGGCCCGGGATACAATGAGCAGTTCTTC
few,TRBJ1-5,TRBD1,TRBV6-5,CASSYSGTGANQPQHF,TGTGCCAGCAGTTACTCGGGGACAGGGGCAAATCAGCCCCAGCATTTT
few,TRBJ1-2,TRBD1,TRBV18,CASSPGTEYGYTF,TGTGCCAGCTCACCAGGGACAGAATATGGCTACACCTTC
.,TRBJ1-3,.,TRBV2,CASSETTGNTIYF,TGTGCCAGCAGTGAGACAACTGGAAACACCATATATTTT
many,TRBJ2-3,.,TRBV5-1,CASSLGHPNTDTQYF,TGCGCCAGCAGCTTGGGACACCCTAACACAGATACGCAGTATTTT
many,TRBJ2-7,.,TRBV5-1,CASSLATAATREEQYF,TGCGCCAGCAGCTTGGCCACGGCTGCCACTAGAGAAGAGCAGTACTTC
few,TRBJ1-1,.,TRBV21-1,CASRNGSTGAATEAFF,TGTGCCAGCAGAAATGGGTCGACAGGGGCAGCCACTGAAGCTTTCTTT
.,TRBJ1-2,.,TRBV5-1,CASSINRAEGYTF,TGCGCCAGCAGCATTAACAGGGCAGAGGGCTACACCTTC
.,TRBJ2-1,.,TRBV7-2,CASRPAESSYNEQFF,TGTGCCAGCAGGCCCGCGGAGAGCTCCTACAATGAGCAGTTCTTC
.,TRBJ2-3,TRBD2,TRBV6-6,CASMVAGGRYTQYF,TGTGCCAGCATGGTAGCGGGGGGGCGATATACGCAGTATTTT
few,TRBJ2-3,.,TRBV2,CASTGDSTDTQYF,TGTGCCAGCACTGGGGACAGCACAGATACGCAGTATTTT
.,TRBJ1-6,.,TRBV18,CASSQATNNSPLHF,TGTGCCAGCTCACAGGCCACGAATAATTCACCCCTCCACTTT
.,TRBJ2-3,TRBD2,TRBV7-6,CASRPTSGWEADTQYF,TGTGCCAGCAGACCGACTAGCGGGTGGGAGGCAGATACGCAGTATTTT
.,TRBJ2-4,.,TRBV29-1,CSVGGSAKNIQYF,TGCAGCGTTGGGGGGTCAGCCAAAAACATTCAGTACTTC
many,TRBJ2-3,TRBD2,TRBV4-3,CASSQDGAQRGGSRQYF,TGCGCCAGCAGCCAAGATGGGGCCCAGCGGGGGGGTTCTAGGCAGTATTTT
few,TRBJ2-1,TRBD2,TRBV5-1,CASSWASGGSYNEQFF,TGCGCCAGCAGCTGGGCGAGCGGGGGCTCCTACAATGAGCAGTTCTTC
few,TRBJ2-5,TRBD1,TRBV24-1,CATSDTGGEETQYF,TGTGCCACCAGTGACACAGGGGGCGAAGAGACCCAGTACTTC
many,TRBJ2-5,.,TRBV18,CASSPDLQETQYF,TGTGCCAGCTCACCGGACCTCCAAGAGACCCAGTACTTC
few,TRBJ2-7,TRBD2,TRBV20-1,CSARVGSGGYEQYF,TGCAGTGCCAGGGTGGGTAGCGGGGGCTACGAGCAGTACTTC
.,TRBJ2-5,TRBD1,TRBV24-1,CATSDSTGSQETQYF,TGTGCCACCAGTGACTCGACAGGGTCCCAAGAGACCCAGTACTTC
few,TRBJ2-3,TRBD2,TRBV6-2/TRBV6-3,CASTGLAGRDTQYF,TGTGCCAGCACCGGACTAGCGGGTAGAGATACGCAGTATTTT
few,TRBJ2-5,.,TRBV9,CASSETGWQETQYF,TGTGCCAGCAGCGAAACAGGGTGGCAAGAGACCCAGTACTTC
.,TRBJ1-1,TRBD1,TRBV7-9,CASSRQGRDTEAFF,TGTGCCAGCAGCCGACAGGGGAGAGACACTGAAGCTTTCTTT
.,TRBJ2-5,.,TRBV5-1,CASSLENFQETQYF,TGCGCCAGCAGCTTGGAAAACTTTCAAGAGACCCAGTACTTC
few,TRBJ2-4,TRBD1,TRBV12-3/TRBV12-4,CASRDRQGQHIQYF,TGTGCCAGCAGGGATAGACAGGGCCAGCACATTCAGTACTTC
.,TRBJ1-1,TRBD1,TRBV7-2,CASSFVWTGGTEAFF,TGTGCCAGCAGCTTCGTTTGGACAGGAGGCACTGAAGCTTTCTTT
few,TRBJ2-2,TRBD1,TRBV24-1,CATSDSGGNTGELFF,TGTGCCACCAGTGACTCAGGGGGGAACACCGGGGAGCTGTTTTTT
many,TRBJ2-3,.,TRBV4-3,CASSPVSRADTQYF,TGCGCCAGCAGCCCGGTAAGCCGGGCAGATACGCAGTATTTT
.,TRBJ1-5,TRBD1,TRBV10-3,CAISRDRETQPQHF,TGTGCCATCAGCAGGGACAGGGAGACTCAGCCCCAGCATTTT
.,TRBJ1-1,.,TRBV7-9,CASSLGAATEAFF,TGTGCCAGCAGCTTAGGGGCTGCCACTGAAGCTTTCTTT
few,TRBJ1-1,.,TRBV5-1,CATSKDSGSEAFF,TGCGCCACCTCCAAAGACTCGGGATCTGAAGCTTTCTTT
.,TRBJ2-3,TRBD1,TRBV5-8,CASTLGTGGPDTQYF,TGTGCCAGCACCCTAGGGACAGGGGGTCCAGATACGCAGTATTTT
.,TRBJ1-5,.,TRBV30,CAWSGGNGNQPQHF,TGTGCCTGGAGTGGCGGGAATGGCAATCAGCCCCAGCATTTT
few,TRBJ1-2,.,TRBV6-5,CASRLNRESNYGYTF,TGTGCCAGCAGACTCAACAGGGAATCAAACTATGGCTACACCTTC
few,TRBJ2-1,.,TRBV7-2,CASSRGISYDEQFF,TGTGCCAGCAGCAGGGGCATCTCGTATGATGAGCAGTTCTTC
many,TRBJ1-1,.,TRBV5-1,CASSPDPLADTEAFF,TGCGCCAGCAGCCCAGATCCCTTGGCGGACACTGAAGCTTTCTTT
few,TRBJ1-1,.,TRBV20-1,CSVRGPGNTEAFF,TGCAGTGTTAGAGGGCCGGGGAACACTGAAGCTTTCTTT
few,TRBJ2-2,TRBD1,TRBV5-1,CASSGQGDPGELFF,TGCGCCAGCAGCGGGCAGGGGGATCCCGGGGAGCTGTTTTTT
.,TRBJ2-1,TRBD2,TRBV3-1,CASSLTSGGVSSYNEQFF,TGTGCCAGCAGCCTAACTAGCGGGGGGGTTAGCTCCTACAATGAGCAGTTCTTC
.,TRBJ2-1,.,TRBV5-5,CASIGTDLRQDHYNEQFF,TGTGCCAGCATAGGAACGGATTTACGGCAGGACCACTACAATGAGCAGTTCTTC
.,TRBJ2-2,.,TRBV21-1,CASSNDPGGHTGELFF,TGTGCCAGCAGCAATGACCCAGGGGGTCACACCGGGGAGCTGTTTTTT
few,TRBJ2-3,.,TRBV29-1,CSVEDLASRAQYF,TGCAGCGTTGAAGATCTCGCCTCCCGGGCGCAGTATTTT
.,TRBJ1-2,.,TRBV6-1,CASRQRFGTYYGYTF,TGTGCCAGCAGACAGAGATTCGGGACATACTATGGCTACACCTTC
.,TRBJ2-1,.,TRBV12-3/TRBV12-4,CASSSPGQQFF,TGTGCCAGCAGCTCCCCCGGCCAGCAGTTCTTC
.,TRBJ2-4,TRBD1,TRBV20-1,CSAGPPTGTGKHF,TGCAGTGCTGGGCCCCCGACCGGGACAGGGAAGCACTTC
few,TRBJ2-1,.,TRBV6-2/TRBV6-3,CASTDRINEQFF,TGTGCCAGCACAGACAGGATCAATGAGCAGTTCTTC
.,TRBJ2-3,TRBD1,TRBV5-1,CASSSWDRADTQYF,TGCGCCAGCAGCTCCTGGGACAGAGCGGATACGCAGTATTTT
few,TRBJ2-5,.,TRBV20-1,CSASALQETQYF,TGCAGTGCTAGCGCCCTCCAAGAGACCCAGTACTTC
.,TRBJ1-3,.,TRBV7-9,CASSFGRATSGNTIYF,TGTGCCAGCAGCTTCGGCAGGGCCACCTCTGGAAACACCATATATTTT
.,TRBJ2-3,TRBD1,TRBV5-1,CASSVRDRYTDTQYF,TGCGCCAGCAGCGTTCGGGACAGGTACACAGATACGCAGTATTTT
.,TRBJ1-1,.,TRBV12-3/TRBV12-4,CASSFGRATDTEAFF,TGTGCCAGCAGTTTCGGCAGGGCAACGGACACTGAAGCTTTCTTT